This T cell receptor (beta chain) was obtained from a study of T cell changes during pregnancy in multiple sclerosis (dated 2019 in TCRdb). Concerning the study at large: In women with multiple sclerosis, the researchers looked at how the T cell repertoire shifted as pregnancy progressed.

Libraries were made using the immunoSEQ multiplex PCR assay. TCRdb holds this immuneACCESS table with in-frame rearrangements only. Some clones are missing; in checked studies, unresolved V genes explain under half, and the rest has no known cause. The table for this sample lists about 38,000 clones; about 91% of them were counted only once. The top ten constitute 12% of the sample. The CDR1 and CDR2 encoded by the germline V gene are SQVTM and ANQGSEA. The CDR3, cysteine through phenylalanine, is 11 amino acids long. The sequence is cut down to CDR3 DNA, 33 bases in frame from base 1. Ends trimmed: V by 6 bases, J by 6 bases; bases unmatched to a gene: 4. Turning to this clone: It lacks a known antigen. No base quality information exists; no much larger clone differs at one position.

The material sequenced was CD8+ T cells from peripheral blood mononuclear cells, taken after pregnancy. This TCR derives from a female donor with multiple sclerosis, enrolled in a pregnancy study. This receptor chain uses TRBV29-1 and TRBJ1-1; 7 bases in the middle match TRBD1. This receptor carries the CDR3 CSVDRVPEAFF. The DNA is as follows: TGCAGCGTCGACAGGGTCCCTGAAGCTTTCTTT.